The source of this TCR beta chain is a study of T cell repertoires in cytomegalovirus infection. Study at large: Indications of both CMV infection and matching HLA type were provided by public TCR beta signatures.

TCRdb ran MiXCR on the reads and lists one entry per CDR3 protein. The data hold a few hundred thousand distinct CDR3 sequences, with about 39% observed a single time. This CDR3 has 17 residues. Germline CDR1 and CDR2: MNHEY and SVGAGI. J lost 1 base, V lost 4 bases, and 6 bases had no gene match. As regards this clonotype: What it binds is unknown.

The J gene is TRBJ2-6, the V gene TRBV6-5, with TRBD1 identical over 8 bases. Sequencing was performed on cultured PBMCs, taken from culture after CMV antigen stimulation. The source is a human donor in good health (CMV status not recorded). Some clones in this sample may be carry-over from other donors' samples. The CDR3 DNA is TGTGCCAGCAGTTCTGACAGGGGAGAATCTGGGGCCAACGTCCTGACTTTC. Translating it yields CASSSDRGESGANVLTF.